The TCR beta chain under discussion was sequenced for a study of tumor-infiltrating lymphocytes in localized non-small cell lung cancer (dated by TCRdb to about 2021). With respect to the entire study: The cohort covered several histologies, both smokers and never-smokers, and patients whose samples were collected after neoadjuvant chemotherapy. A total of 50 to 65 patients were included in the paired tumor versus uninvolved lung comparison of immunoSEQ T-cell fraction. Alongside flow cytometry, multiplex immunofluorescence, RNA-seq, exome sequencing and proteomics, TCR sequencing was applied to the same patients as one of several integrated assays. In total, the ICON cohort consisted of fewer than 180 surgical patients with localized non-small cell lung cancer who had their tumors resected. Each patient provided resected tumor tissue plus uninvolved lung tissue from the same patient, with the uninvolved lung tissue described as non-adjacent to the tumor.

Trimmed from V: 9 bases; trimmed from J: 3 bases; junction bases lacking a gene match: 8. Including the terminal cysteine and phenylalanine, the CDR3 comprises 14 residues. Of the read, only the CDR3 DNA is kept; its 42 bases are in frame from base 1. Based on the germline V gene (reference sequence), the CDR1 and CDR2 sequences are LNHDA and SQIVND. Overall results and qualifications from the work: In line with immunofluorescence CD3 counts, TCRbeta sequencing supported higher T cell infiltration in tumors compared with uninvolved lung tissue. Because different assays used different pieces of the same tissue, intratumor heterogeneity could not be separated from technical variation. The TCR-derived T-cell fraction showed no difference between the flow cytometry-defined immunotypes IM1 (good prognosis) and IM2 (poor prognosis). Tumor T-cell fraction from TCR sequencing was not associated with recurrence-free survival (p = 0.61). Assay coverage differed among patients according to how much tissue was available, so only a subset of the cohort had TCR sequencing.

The T-cell fraction in tumor and uninvolved lung tissue was provided by TCR sequencing with the immunoSEQ assay. The paper's processing steps were these. For survival analysis, patients were split into high (upper tertile) and low (lower two tertiles) T-cell fraction groups and compared by log-rank test. A signed-rank test was used to test paired tumor versus uninvolved lung differences in T-cell fraction. This immuneACCESS table, as held by TCRdb, lists in-frame sequences with V and J called but not all clones. Of the missing ones, under half trace to an unresolved V gene in checked studies; the others have no known cause. V and J calls plus clone size are reproduced from that table; the DNA served to infer D and trimming. The sample table contains roughly 11,000 clones; only one count was recorded for 65% to 85% of them. The ten largest make up approximately 7.9% of the sample. The sample holds one count of this clone. Its antigen is currently not known. Base qualities were left out, and no much larger clone turns up one base away.

Enrollment in ICON was initiated in the first half of 2016, and the last patient was enrolled in the second half of 2018. From a subcohort of 76 patients, fresh tumor and matched uninvolved tissue were collected for in-depth immune analyses, including TCR sequencing. DNA for TCR sequencing was isolated from bulk tissue, and no cell sorting was done. The sequence was obtained from a human donor with non-small cell lung cancer. The sequence joins TRBV19 to TRBJ2-4, with TRBD1 matching 7 junction bases. The sample taken for sequencing was lung tumor tissue. The DNA sequence follows: TGTGCCAGCCACCGACAGGGTGACAAAAACATTCAGTACTTC. Translated, this gives CASHRQGDKNIQYF.